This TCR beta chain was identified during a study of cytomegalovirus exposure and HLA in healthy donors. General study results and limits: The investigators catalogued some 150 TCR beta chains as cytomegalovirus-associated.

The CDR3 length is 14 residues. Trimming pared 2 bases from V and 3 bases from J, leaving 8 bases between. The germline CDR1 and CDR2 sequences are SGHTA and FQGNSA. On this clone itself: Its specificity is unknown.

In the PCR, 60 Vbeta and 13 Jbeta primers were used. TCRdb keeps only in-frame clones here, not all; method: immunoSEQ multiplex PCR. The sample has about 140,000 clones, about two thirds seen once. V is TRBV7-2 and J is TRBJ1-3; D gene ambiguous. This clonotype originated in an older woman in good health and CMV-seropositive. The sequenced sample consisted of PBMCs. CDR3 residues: CASSLSVIGNTIYF. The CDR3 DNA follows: TGTGCCAGCAGCTTATCAGTGATTGGAAACACCATATATTTT.